The following is a T cell receptor beta chain sequence with its context. What it binds is not known. The sample originates from a study of cytomegalovirus exposure and HLA in healthy donors. Study results and caveats: Cytomegalovirus status, reportedly, was diagnosed with high specificity and sensitivity by the classifier. A missense variant in DCLRE1C was later tied to TCR beta V- and J-gene trimming. A highly shared variant cluster was judged a likely technical artifact.

Use of 60 Vbeta and 13 Jbeta primers characterized the PCR. Generated by immunoSEQ multiplex PCR, the TCRdb table keeps only in-frame clones and is missing some. Of roughly 120,000 clones listed, about 86% are singletons. The receptor was derived from a woman younger than 45 in good health and CMV-seronegative. The sample consisted of PBMCs.

The CDR3 here is CASSRQGATDTQYF. The CDR3 DNA reads as TGTGCCAGCAGCCGACAGGGAGCAACAGATACGCAGTATTTT. The chain joins TRBV5-6 to TRBJ2-3; 7 nucleotides agree with TRBD1. Germline values: CDR1 SGHDT, CDR2 YYEEEE. V trimming: 4 bases; J trimming: 3 bases; junction bases outside the gene matches: 5. The CDR3 length is 14 residues.